Each of the 18 T cell receptor beta chains below was sequenced from the same sample in a study of control samples from healthy donors and cancer patients. Profiling relied on immunoSEQ multiplex PCR, and the TCRdb table lists in-frame clones only, not all of them. Here the sample spans fewer than 200,000 clones, just over 95% being singletons. The sample was blood. These receptors came from a woman in her twenties or thirties in good health.

This sequence joins TRBV30 and TRBJ2-7; a possible D gene is TRBD1 (5 bases). Trimming shortened V by 3 bases and J by 1 base, and 13 bases separated the two germline ends. This CDR3 has 14 amino acids. CDR1 and CDR2 from the germline V gene are GTSNPN and SVGIG (reference sequence). CDR3 DNA: TGTGCCTGGAGAGGGCAGGGCAGATCCTACGAGCAGTACTTC. Translation gives CAWRGQGRSYEQYF.

The chain joins TRBV29-1 to TRBJ2-7; TRBD2 might be the D (5 bases). The CDR3 extends over 13 amino acids. Germline CDR1 SQVTM, CDR2 ANQGSEA. Trimming cost V 5 bases and J 2 bases, with 13 bases left between them. The CDR3 nucleotides are TGCAGCGTTTCCCAAACTAGTCCCTACGAGCAGTACTTC. This codes for CSVSQTSPYEQYF.

The chain carries TRBV4-2 and TRBJ1-1; TRBD1 matches at 8 bases. CDR3 length: 16 residues. Germline assignment: CDR1 LGHNA and CDR2 YNFKEQ. With 2 bases clipped from V and 7 bases from J, the junction kept 12 bases outside the gene matches. CDR3 residues: CASSQSFDRGPGEAFF. The CDR3 coding sequence is TGTGCCAGCAGCCAATCGTTTGACAGGGGCCCCGGTGAAGCTTTCTTT.

The chain combines TRBV29-1 with TRBJ2-3, with 7 bases aligning to TRBD2. Trimming cost V 3 bases and J 0 bases; bases outside gene matches: 6. Germline values: CDR1 SQVTM, CDR2 ANQGSEA. The CDR3 contains 15 residues. The CDR3 protein is CSVDLAGDSTDTQYF. The DNA for the CDR3 is TGCAGCGTTGATCTTGCGGGGGACAGCACAGATACGCAGTATTTT.

The genes are TRBV5-1 and TRBJ1-2; no reliable D call. The CDR3 has 12 residues. From germline, CDR1 is SGHRS and CDR2 YFSETQ. Trimming removed 2 bases from V and 7 bases from J, with 9 bases in between. The CDR3 nucleotides read TGCGCCAGCAGCTTTCGCGAGAGTGGCTACACCTTC. Amino acids: CASSFRESGYTF.

The chain joins TRBV6-6 to TRBJ2-1; 8 bases agree with TRBD2. The length of the CDR3 is 16 residues. V lost 3 bases, J lost 1 base, and 5 bases stayed unmatched. Germline V gives CDR1 MNHNY, CDR2 SVGAGI (reference sequence). The CDR3 reads CASSYTSGPSYNEQFF. Written as DNA, the CDR3 is TGTGCCAGCAGTTATACTAGCGGCCCGTCCTACAATGAGCAGTTCTTC.

This clone has only one observation. The chain has TRBV7-9 and TRBJ2-2, with D hard to call. Looked up from germline, CDR1 is SEHNR and CDR2 is FQNEAQ (reference sequence). The CDR3 consists of 15 residues. Deletions cut 4 bases from V and 3 bases from J, with 12 bases between. In DNA form, the CDR3 reads TGTGCCAGCAGCTCACTTCGGAGAGACACCGGGGAGCTGTTTTTT. This translates into CASSSLRRDTGELFF.

The V gene is TRBV6-5, the J gene TRBJ2-2, with 7 positions matching TRBD2. V trimming: 2 bases; J trimming: 1 base; junction bases outside the gene matches: 4. Germline V lookup: CDR1 MNHEY, CDR2 SVGAGI. CDR3 length: 16 amino acids. The CDR3 sequence is CASSYVGGGNTGELFF. CDR3 in DNA: TGTGCCAGCAGTTACGTTGGCGGGGGGAACACCGGGGAGCTGTTTTTT.

This clone was seen once. The rearrangement uses TRBV28 and TRBJ2-7; the D is unclear. This CDR3 is built from 11 residues. V lost 6 bases to trimming and J lost 7 bases, with 10 bases between them. Germline V gives CDR1 MDHEN, CDR2 SYDVKM. The CDR3 loop reads CASSPMWEQYF. CDR3 in DNA: TGTGCCAGCAGCCCCATGTGGGAGCAGTACTTC.

The chain joins TRBV28 to TRBJ2-4; TRBD1 agrees at 8 bases. This CDR3 comprises 16 residues. With 5 bases clipped from V and 0 bases from J, the junction kept 6 bases outside the gene matches. CDR1 is MDHEN and CDR2 is SYDVKM in the germline V gene. The CDR3 loop reads CASSQTGGLAKNIQYF. The CDR3 nucleotides are TGTGCCAGCAGTCAAACAGGGGGTCTAGCCAAAAACATTCAGTACTTC.

CDR3 loop: CASRGLAGGPRANEQFF. CDR3 coding DNA: TGTGCCAGCAGGGGACTAGCGGGAGGACCGCGGGCCAATGAGCAGTTCTTC. The genes are TRBV27 and TRBJ2-1; 15 bases are shared with TRBD2. V lost 6 bases to trimming and J lost 6 bases; unmatched junction nucleotides: 9. The CDR3 contains 17 residues. The germline V gene encodes CDR1 MNHEY and CDR2 SMNVEV (reference sequence).

The V and J genes are TRBV3-1 (or the pseudogene TRBV3-2) and TRBJ1-2, with TRBD1 matching over 8 bases. CDR3 length: 13 residues. Germline CDR1 LGHDT, CDR2 YNNKEL (reference sequence). With V trimmed by 4 bases and J by 13 bases, 11 bases remained unmatched. The CDR3, as DNA: TGTGCCAGCAGCCGAAGTCGAGGACAGGGTCTCACCTTC. This gives the protein CASSRSRGQGLTF.

V is TRBV29-1 and J is TRBJ1-3; the D is unclear. Germline-derived CDR1 and CDR2 are SQVTM and ANQGSEA. The CDR3 has 11 amino acids. The V and J ends lost 5 bases and 11 bases respectively, with 13 bases between them. This CDR3 is CSVTFLNSIYF. The DNA of the CDR3 is TGCAGCGTTACGTTCCTGAACTCCATATATTTT.

This chain links TRBV5-4 with TRBJ1-3; no clear D gene. Trimming removed 2 bases from V and 6 bases from J, with 6 bases in between. Germline values: CDR1 SGHNT, CDR2 YYREEE (reference sequence). CDR3 length equals 12 residues. CDR3 nucleotides: TGTGCCAGCAGCTTCTATTTAAACACCATATATTTT. Translation: CASSFYLNTIYF.

This chain connects TRBV3-1 (or the pseudogene TRBV3-2) to TRBJ2-7; D gene unclear. Trimming took 4 bases from V and 0 from J, leaving 4 bases between them. There are 12 residues in the CDR3. Germline CDR1 and CDR2: LGHDT and YNNKEL (reference sequence). CDR3 coding DNA: TGTGCCAGCAGCCTAAGCTCCTACGAGCAGTACTTC. It yields the protein CASSLSSYEQYF.

The chain combines TRBV5-8 with TRBJ2-7; no clear D gene. V lost 4 bases to trimming and J lost 3 bases, with 8 bases between them. Germline V gives CDR1 SGHTS, CDR2 YDEGEE. CDR3 length: 12 amino acids. The CDR3 loop is CASSGDLYEQYF. CDR3 coding DNA: TGTGCCAGCAGCGGCGACCTCTACGAGCAGTACTTC.

The genes are TRBV27 and TRBJ1-2; 9 bases are a match to TRBD1. The CDR3 has 14 residues. V dropped 2 bases and J dropped 4; count of bases not matched to a gene: 2. The germline gives CDR1 MNHEY, CDR2 SMNVEV (reference sequence). CDR3 residues: CASSLNRGLYGYTF. CDR3 nucleotides: TGTGCCAGCAGTTTAAACAGGGGGCTCTATGGCTACACCTTC.

The V and J genes are TRBV7-6 and TRBJ2-5, with 8 nucleotides matching TRBD2. V shed 3 bases and J 0 bases; nucleotides not matched to a gene: 6. Per germline, CDR1 SGHVS and CDR2 FNYEAQ. The CDR3 contains 16 residues. CDR3 residues: CASSFVAGMYQETQYF. The CDR3 DNA follows: TGTGCCAGCAGCTTTGTAGCGGGAATGTACCAAGAGACCCAGTACTTC.